The 9 T cell receptor beta chains below were found in one sample sequenced in a study of OX40 agonist ivuxolimab in advanced cancers. TCRdb keeps only in-frame clones here, not all; method: immunoSEQ multiplex PCR. The repertoire consists of about 54,000 clones, with 80% to 90% occurring once and the leading ten covering more than 1%. This specimen was CD4+ or CD8+ T cells sorted from blood, taken in a trial of the OX40 agonist ivuxolimab. The receptors stem from an adult with an advanced solid tumor such as melanoma, head and neck, liver or kidney cancer.

V gene TRBV9 combines with J gene TRBJ2-2, with TRBD2 identical over 9 bases. Unmatched junction bases numbered 1, after V lost 0 bases and J lost 4 bases. This CDR3 is built from 15 residues. Germline V CDR1 and CDR2: SGDLS, YYNGEE. The chain's CDR3 is CASSVEAGGTGELFF. The CDR3 DNA is TGTGCCAGCAGCGTAGAAGCGGGAGGCACCGGGGAGCTGTTTTTT.

This clone was seen a handful of times. V gene TRBV7-9 combines with J gene TRBJ2-5; 12 bases map to TRBD2. Germline V gene data show CDR1 as SEHNR and CDR2 as FQNEAQ (reference sequence). Losses at the gene ends were 5 bases for V and 5 bases for J; bases not matched to a gene: 12. The CDR3 has 17 residues. In DNA form, the CDR3 reads TGTGCCAGCAGCCGGCGACTAGCGGGAGCAAGTGGGGAGACCCAGTACTTC. Translation gives CASSRRLAGASGETQYF. The whole variable domain, remainder taken from reference TRBV7-9 and TRBJ2-5, is DTGVSQNPRHKITKRGQNVTFRCDPISEHNRLYWYRQTLGQGPEFLTYFQNEAQLEKSRLLSDRFSAERPKGSFSTLEIQRTEQGDSAMYLCASSRRLAGASGETQYFGPGTRLLVL.

The rearrangement joins TRBV5-1 to TRBJ2-2; 8 nucleotides line up with TRBD1. The germline gives CDR1 SGHRS, CDR2 YFSETQ. The CDR3 totals 14 residues. V lost 4 bases, J lost 9 bases, and 8 bases stayed unmatched. CDR3 sequence reads: CASSPGTGSWELFF. DNA of the CDR3: TGCGCCAGCAGCCCCGGGACAGGCTCGTGGGAGCTGTTTTTT.

The rearrangement uses TRBV2 and TRBJ2-4, with D perhaps being TRBD1 or TRBD2 (6 bases each). The CDR3 has 17 amino acids. Trimming took 2 bases from V and 3 from J, leaving 17 bases between them. Germline CDR1 and CDR2: SNHLY and FYNNEI. In DNA form, the CDR3 reads TGTGCCAGCAGTGAAAGGGCAGGGGAGGCGGACAAAAACATTCAGTACTTC. Amino acids: CASSERAGEADKNIQYF.

The J gene is TRBJ2-1, the V gene TRBV18; 9 positions match TRBD2. The V segment lost 6 bases and the J segment 7 bases; nucleotides outside the gene matches: 4. This CDR3 comprises 13 residues. CDR1 KGHSH and CDR2 LQKENI come from the germline V gene. The CDR3 bases are TGTGCCAGCTCCCGGAGCGGGGGGAATGAGCAGTTCTTC. Translated, it gives CASSRSGGNEQFF.

The V call is TRBV9, the J call TRBJ2-3; TRBD1 agrees at 9 bases. CDR1 SGDLS and CDR2 YYNGEE come from the germline V gene. The CDR3 runs to 14 residues. With 6 bases clipped from V and 1 base from J, the junction kept 3 bases outside the gene matches. CDR3 region: CASTRTGGTDTQYF. The CDR3 DNA follows: TGTGCCAGCACCCGGACAGGGGGCACAGATACGCAGTATTTT.

The chain couples TRBV4-3 to TRBJ2-6; 11 bases align to TRBD2. Germline-derived CDR1 and CDR2 are LGHNA and YSLEER. The CDR3 spans 16 residues. Losses at the gene ends were 3 bases for V and 2 bases for J; bases not matched to a gene: 0. This chain's CDR3 is CASSHSGRAGANVLTF. In DNA, the CDR3 is TGCGCCAGCAGCCATAGCGGGAGGGCTGGGGCCAACGTCCTGACTTTC.

The chain combines TRBV7-2 with TRBJ2-5; D unclear. Germline CDR1 reads SGHTA; CDR2 reads FQGNSA. This CDR3 has 15 amino acids. V was shortened by 5 bases and J by 4 bases, with 17 bases between the two germline ends. The CDR3 protein is CASSPALGGRETQYF. CDR3 sequence (DNA): TGTGCCAGCAGCCCAGCTCTAGGTGGGCGAGAGACCCAGTACTTC.

This chain uses TRBV30 with TRBJ1-2; 7 positions agree with TRBD1. The V segment lost 0 bases and the J segment 6 bases; nucleotides outside the gene matches: 13. The CDR3 extends over 16 amino acids. The germline V gene has CDR1 GTSNPN and CDR2 SVGIG (reference sequence). CDR3 amino acids: CAWSVPSETGRNGYTF. The CDR3 DNA reads as TGTGCCTGGAGTGTTCCTTCAGAGACAGGGAGGAATGGCTACACCTTC.